This T cell receptor beta chain was sequenced in a study of cytomegalovirus exposure and HLA in healthy donors. Study outcomes and limitations: Some V segments, including TRBV6-2 and TRBV6-3, were excluded as indistinguishable.

The PCR ran on 60 Vbeta and 13 Jbeta primers. Repertoires were generated with immunoSEQ multiplex PCR, while TCRdb's copy carries only in-frame clones and drops some. The sample lists 100,000 to 150,000 clones; around 86% were seen once. As regards this clone: Its antigen is currently unknown.

Trimming took off 3 bases at V and 3 bases at J, with 9 bases between the two ends. The CDR3 consists of 13 residues. The germline V gene encodes CDR1 MNHEY and CDR2 SVGAGI. The sequence was obtained from a woman in her fifties or sixties in good health and CMV-seropositive. This chain joins TRBV6-5 and TRBJ2-7; D remains ambiguous. Sequenced: PBMCs. The CDR3 DNA follows: TGTGCCAGCAGTTATTCCCAGGTCTACGAGCAGTACTTC. Its protein product is CASSYSQVYEQYF.